This TCR beta chain was observed in a study of PD-L1 blockade in urothelial cancer. The wider study: Atezolizumab at 1,200 mg intravenously every 3 weeks was started by patients in 2014. Blood underwent analysis 3 weeks (second dose) and 6 weeks after treatment began.

The data were produced by immunoSEQ multiplex PCR, yet TCRdb's version contains in-frame clones alone and is incomplete. This table holds 30,000 or so clones, over 80% found once. Worth noting for this clone: Its antigen is unknown. At one boundary the junction diverges from the germline segment, which might be a read error.

Notes on the study in general: Better survival was predicted when blood TCR clonality before treatment fell below the median.

This CDR3 region has 16 residues. CDR1 and CDR2 from the germline V gene are MNHEY and SVGAGI. The sequenced sample was PBMCs, obtained around atezolizumab (anti-PD-L1) treatment. The receptor comes from a man aged 45-65 years with urothelial cancer. J is TRBJ1-6 and V is TRBV6-5; tentative D call: TRBD1 (5 bases). The CDR3 coding sequence is TGTGTCAGCAGTTACTCGGAGACAGCCTATAATTCACCCCTCCACTTT. The encoded protein is CVSSYSETAYNSPLHF.